These 30 T cell receptor beta chains came from one sample sequenced in a study of cytomegalovirus exposure and HLA in healthy donors. A multiplex PCR was run with 60 Vbeta primers and 13 Jbeta primers. Libraries were prepared by immunoSEQ multiplex PCR; TCRdb keeps only in-frame clonotypes and omits some of them. The table shows fewer than 150,000 clones, with roughly 85% occurring only once. The sample taken for sequencing was PBMCs. The origin of the receptors is a woman in her thirties in good health and CMV-seropositive.

The rearrangement links TRBV28 to TRBJ2-3; tentative D call: TRBD2 (6 bases). Germline loops: CDR1 MDHEN, CDR2 SYDVKM. Trimming shortened V by 3 bases and J by 5 bases, and 27 bases separated the two germline ends. This CDR3 contains 19 residues. Here the CDR3 reads CASSFSPSEVGGAEDTQYF. In nucleotides, the CDR3 is TGTGCCAGCAGTTTTTCCCCAAGTGAGGTAGGAGGGGCAGAAGATACGCAGTATTTT. The full variable domain, completed using reference TRBV28 and TRBJ2-3, is DVKVTQSSRYLVKRTGEKVFLECVQDMDHENMFWYRQDPGLGLRLIYFSYDVKMKEKGDIPEGYSVSREKKERFSLILESASTNQTSMYLCASSFSPSEVGGAEDTQYFGPGTRLTVL.

The sample holds one count of this clone. The chain uses TRBV9 and TRBJ2-7; D gene unclear. The CDR3 totals 12 residues. Germline CDR1 SGDLS, CDR2 YYNGEE. Between the trimmed V and J ends, which lost 6 bases and 5 bases, there was a span of 12 bases. The CDR3, as DNA: TGTGCCAGCACCGTTCGCCCGGACGAGCAGTACTTC. Translated, it gives CASTVRPDEQYF.

This chain uses TRBV29-1 with TRBJ2-5; 9 positions agree with TRBD1. Germline lookup yields CDR1 SQVTM and CDR2 ANQGSEA. The CDR3 totals 14 residues. Trimming took 3 bases from V and 5 from J; bases not matched to a gene: 7. The CDR3 DNA reads as TGCAGCGTTGACCCGACAGGGGGTGGCGAGACCCAGTACTTC. Encoded protein: CSVDPTGGGETQYF.

The chain carries TRBV6-5 and TRBJ2-5, with 8 bases fitting TRBD2. V lost 8 bases, J lost 5 bases, and 7 bases stayed unmatched. Germline values: CDR1 MNHEY, CDR2 SVGAGI. The CDR3 has 13 residues. Here the CDR3 DNA reads TGTGCCAGCCTGGTCCCGGGGGGGGAGACCCAGTACTTC. Residues: CASLVPGGETQYF.

The rearrangement uses TRBV10-3 and TRBJ2-1; D is perhaps TRBD1 (7 bases). Between the trimmed V and J ends, which lost 4 bases and 6 bases, there was a span of 13 bases. The germline CDR1 and CDR2 sequences are ENHRY and SYGVKD. CDR3 length: 14 residues. The CDR3 nucleotides are TGTGCCATCAGTGTGGGGCAGGGGGGCAATGAGCAGTTCTTC. Its protein product is CAISVGQGGNEQFF.

V gene TRBV2 combines with J gene TRBJ2-2; TRBD2 matches at 12 bases. CDR3 length equals 16 residues. The germline V gene encodes CDR1 SNHLY and CDR2 FYNNEI. After removal of 8 bases from V and 5 bases from J, the junction contained 9 bases not matched to a gene. Here the CDR3 DNA reads TGTGCCAGCGGCGCTAGCGGGGGGGCTTGGACCGGGGAGCTGTTTTTT. It yields the protein CASGASGGAWTGELFF.

DNA for the CDR3: TGTGCCAGCAGCCAAGCGAGGTCAGATACGCAGTATTTT. Protein: CASSQARSDTQYF. The V gene is TRBV4-2, the J gene TRBJ2-3; no clear D. The CDR3 length is 13 residues. Germline V gene lookup returns CDR1 LGHNA and CDR2 YNFKEQ. Deletions cut 1 base from V and 4 bases from J, with 6 bases between.

This clone was seen only once. The chain carries TRBV28 and TRBJ2-1, with 9 bases that match TRBD1. The germline V gene has CDR1 MDHEN and CDR2 SYDVKM. V shed 6 bases, J shed 4 bases, and the junction held 10 bases outside the gene matches. This CDR3 contains 16 residues. CDR3 residues: CASSPLGGQGYNEQFF. In nucleotides, the CDR3 is TGTGCCAGCAGCCCCCTGGGGGGACAGGGATACAATGAGCAGTTCTTC.

This chain links TRBV28 with TRBJ1-1; tentatively, D is TRBD1 (6 bases). The CDR3 loop spans 15 amino acids. CDR1 is MDHEN, CDR2 SYDVKM, per germline. The V and J ends lost 1 base and 5 bases respectively, with 14 bases between them. The CDR3 is CASSLSGTLGTEAFF. The CDR3, as DNA: TGTGCCAGCAGTTTATCTGGGACATTGGGGACTGAAGCTTTCTTT.

V and J are TRBV28 and TRBJ1-1, with TRBD1 matching over 7 bases. CDR3 length: 13 residues. CDR1 and CDR2 from the germline V gene are MDHEN and SYDVKM. The ends lost 2 bases at V and 3 bases at J; junction bases unmatched: 0. In DNA form, the CDR3 reads TGTGCCAGCAGTTTAACAGGGGACACTGAAGCTTTCTTT. Protein: CASSLTGDTEAFF.

Turning to this clone: One end of the junction does not line up with germline, which may come from a read error. This chain joins TRBV6-5 and TRBJ2-7; D not certain. This CDR3 region has 11 residues. The V gene's germline CDR1 is MNHEY and CDR2 SVGAGI. In nucleotides, the CDR3 is TGTGCCAGCAGTTACCGTGGTATCCAGTGCTTC. Protein product: CASSYRGIQCF.

This clone occurred once. The same CDR3 can be traced to other DNA sequences in this sample. The J gene is TRBJ1-1, the V gene TRBV9; D is possibly TRBD1 (5 bases). CDR1 is SGDLS and CDR2 is YYNGEE in the germline V gene. The CDR3 length is 14 residues. V was cut by 0 bases and J by 5 bases, with 11 bases left in between. The chain's CDR3 is CASSVGGGGTEAFF. CDR3 DNA: TGTGCCAGCAGCGTAGGCGGTGGGGGGACTGAAGCTTTCTTT.

The chain links TRBV19 to TRBJ1-2; 8 bases line up with TRBD1. CDR3 length: 13 residues. V dropped 3 bases and J dropped 6; count of bases not matched to a gene: 3. Germline V gene data show CDR1 as LNHDA and CDR2 as SQIVND (reference sequence). The chain's CDR3 is CASSIRQGNGYTF. Written as DNA, the CDR3 is TGTGCCAGTAGTATCCGACAGGGGAATGGCTACACCTTC.

The chain carries TRBV4-1 and TRBJ1-3; 8 bases align to TRBD1. Per the germline V gene, CDR1 is MGHRA and CDR2 is YSYEKL. The CDR3 runs 14 residues. V was clipped by 3 bases and J by 8 bases; unmatched bases: 6. The CDR3 sequence is CASSQTGELDTIYF. The CDR3 region has the DNA TGCGCCAGCAGCCAGACAGGGGAGTTGGACACCATATATTTT.

The V and J genes are TRBV10-3 and TRBJ1-2, with D unclear. CDR3 length: 13 amino acids. Between the trimmed V and J ends, which lost 0 bases and 8 bases, there was a span of 10 bases. Per germline, CDR1 ENHRY and CDR2 SYGVKD. CDR3 sequence: CAISESRAEGYTF. The CDR3 coding sequence is TGTGCCATCAGTGAGTCGCGGGCCGAGGGCTACACCTTC.

This chain joins TRBV10-3 and TRBJ2-7; 7 nucleotides match TRBD2. V shed 5 bases and J 6 bases; nucleotides not matched to a gene: 10. Germline V gene sequence: CDR1 ENHRY, CDR2 SYGVKD. The CDR3 spans 14 residues. The CDR3 sequence is CAISPGRTGGEQYF. The CDR3 DNA reads TGTGCCATCAGTCCCGGAAGGACGGGGGGCGAGCAGTACTTC.

The chain employs TRBV7-9 and TRBJ1-4; tentative D call: TRBD1 (6 bases). Trimming shortened V by 2 bases and J by 3 bases, and 13 bases separated the two germline ends. Germline V gene lookup returns CDR1 SEHNR and CDR2 FQNEAQ (reference sequence). The CDR3 has 16 residues. This CDR3 is CASSLLRGTSNEKLFF. The CDR3 nucleotides are TGTGCCAGCAGCTTATTGCGAGGGACATCTAATGAAAAACTGTTTTTT.

This clone appeared a single time. The junction shows a germline mismatch at one end, possibly a read error. This chain connects TRBV6-1 to TRBJ2-7; 11 bases match TRBD2. The CDR3 covers 18 residues. Germline CDR1 MNHNS, CDR2 SASEGT. CDR3 loop: CASSEAQLAGEGVYKQYF. In nucleotides, the CDR3 is TGTGCCAGCAGTGAAGCGCAACTAGCGGGAGAGGGGGTCTACAAGCAGTACTTC.

The chain couples TRBV2 to TRBJ1-2; the match to TRBD1 covers 10 bases. Looked up from germline, CDR1 is SNHLY and CDR2 is FYNNEI. This CDR3 comprises 14 residues. V shed 5 bases and J 1 base; nucleotides not matched to a gene: 1. The CDR3 nucleotides read TGTGCCAGCAGTCGGGACAGGGGTAACTATGGCTACACCTTC. This encodes CASSRDRGNYGYTF.

This chain connects TRBV7-6 to TRBJ2-7, with D tentatively TRBD1 (6 bases). Germline CDR1 is SGHVS and CDR2 is FNYEAQ. V lost 2 bases to trimming and J lost 0 bases, with 11 bases between them. CDR3 size: 15 residues. The CDR3 loop reads CASSLWDTSSYEQYF. The CDR3 DNA is TGTGCCAGCAGCTTATGGGACACCTCCTCCTACGAGCAGTACTTC.

The chain is built from TRBV11-3 and TRBJ2-3; the match to TRBD1 covers 7 bases. This CDR3 region has 14 residues. V lost 4 bases and J lost 5; bases outside the gene matches: 6. Per germline, CDR1 SGHNT and CDR2 YENEEA. The CDR3 DNA is TGTGCCAGCAGCTCTACCTCAGGGGGAGATACGCAGTATTTT. Translated, it gives CASSSTSGGDTQYF.

This chain uses TRBV10-3 with TRBJ1-1; no clear D. Germline assignment: CDR1 ENHRY and CDR2 SYGVKD. The CDR3 covers 13 residues. The germline V and J ends were trimmed by 7 bases and 0 bases, with 9 bases remaining between them. Written as DNA, the CDR3 is TGTGCCATCAATGCACAGATGAACACTGAAGCTTTCTTT. This translates into CAINAQMNTEAFF.

The chain has TRBV4-1 and TRBJ1-3; 7 nucleotides line up with TRBD1. This CDR3 is built from 17 residues. The germline V gene encodes CDR1 MGHRA and CDR2 YSYEKL. Germline trimming cut 4 bases from V and 0 bases from J; bases unmatched to any gene: 9. The CDR3 nucleotides read TGCGCCAGCAGCCTTGCACCGGGACAGAACTCTGGAAACACCATATATTTT. Translated: CASSLAPGQNSGNTIYF.

A single count supports this clone. The rearrangement uses TRBV6-5 and TRBJ1-2; D is possibly TRBD1 (6 bases). V lost 6 bases, J lost 5 bases, and 10 bases lay in between. CDR1 is MNHEY, CDR2 SVGAGI, per germline. The CDR3 runs to 12 residues. The CDR3 DNA is TGTGCCAGCAGCCGGACAGCATATGGCTACACCTTC. Protein: CASSRTAYGYTF.

This rearrangement joins TRBV5-4 to TRBJ2-2; 8 bases align to TRBD1. After removal of 0 bases from V and 8 bases from J, the junction contained 12 bases not matched to a gene. The CDR3 is 17 residues long. Germline values: CDR1 SGHNT, CDR2 YYREEE (reference sequence). CDR3: CASSLGVGGQERGELFF. DNA for the CDR3: TGTGCCAGCAGCTTGGGTGTAGGGGGACAGGAGCGAGGGGAGCTGTTTTTT.

In its sample, this clone was seen a few times. The rearrangement links TRBV10-3 to TRBJ1-5; 8 positions match TRBD1. CDR1 ENHRY and CDR2 SYGVKD come from the germline V gene. J was trimmed by 2 bases and V by 5 bases; bases with no gene match: 2. The length of the CDR3 is 14 residues. The CDR3: CAISLQGGNQPQHF. The CDR3, as DNA: TGTGCCATCAGTTTACAGGGGGGCAATCAGCCCCAGCATTTT.

In its sample, this clone was seen a few times. The rearrangement links TRBV5-1 to TRBJ2-6; the D gene is possibly TRBD1 (6 bases). This CDR3 spans 16 amino acids. The V gene's germline CDR1 is SGHRS and CDR2 YFSETQ. The V gene lost 2 bases and the J gene lost 2 bases, with 11 bases spanning the gap. CDR3 nucleotides: TGCGCCAGCAGCTTATTTGAGGGGGCTGGGGCCAACGTCCTGACTTTC. This codes for CASSLFEGAGANVLTF.

This rearrangement joins TRBV2 to TRBJ2-1; TRBD2 is a possible D gene (6 bases). The germline V gene has CDR1 SNHLY and CDR2 FYNNEI. This CDR3 has 16 amino acids. The germline V and J ends were trimmed by 6 bases and 4 bases, with 19 bases remaining between them. In nucleotides, the CDR3 is TGTGCCAGCAGCCTCCTAGGTAACGGGGGATACAATGAGCAGTTCTTC. This codes for CASSLLGNGGYNEQFF.

The rearrangement uses TRBV18 and TRBJ1-5; D remains unclear. The CDR3 is 15 residues long. V was shortened by 2 bases and J by 0 bases, with 8 bases between the two germline ends. CDR1 KGHSH and CDR2 LQKENI come from the germline V gene. CDR3 loop: CASSPSRNSNQPQHF. The CDR3 bases are TGTGCCAGCTCACCATCCAGGAATAGCAATCAGCCCCAGCATTTT. Complete variable domain (other parts from reference TRBV18 and TRBJ1-5): NAGVMQNPRHLVRRRGQEARLRCSPMKGHSHVYWYRQLPEEGLKFMVYLQKENIIDESGMPKERFSAEFPKEGPSILRIQQVVRGDSAAYFCASSPSRNSNQPQHFGDGTRLSIL.

J is TRBJ1-1 and V is TRBV18; TRBD1 might be the D (6 bases). Germline CDR1 reads KGHSH; CDR2 reads LQKENI. The CDR3 has 13 residues. The V end was cut by 3 bases, the J end by 4 bases, with 9 bases between. CDR3 loop: CASSPATGTEAFF. The CDR3 DNA reads TGTGCCAGCTCACCGGCGACAGGCACTGAAGCTTTCTTT. Variable domain in full (rest from reference TRBV18 and TRBJ1-1): NAGVMQNPRHLVRRRGQEARLRCSPMKGHSHVYWYRQLPEEGLKFMVYLQKENIIDESGMPKERFSAEFPKEGPSILRIQQVVRGDSAAYFCASSPATGTEAFFGQGTRLTVV.